Listed here are 17 T cell receptor beta chains from one sample, sequenced in a study of OX40 agonist ivuxolimab in advanced cancers. This table comes from immunoSEQ multiplex PCR, and its TCRdb copy is limited to in-frame clones, with some not included. The data show about 100,000 clones, roughly 89% seen once. The starting material was CD4+ or CD8+ T cells sorted from blood, obtained in a trial of the OX40 agonist ivuxolimab. These TCRs come from an adult with an advanced solid tumor such as melanoma, head and neck, liver or kidney cancer.

This chain connects TRBV18 to TRBJ2-2; D is possibly TRBD2 (6 bases). The CDR3 covers 15 residues. Germline V gene lookup returns CDR1 KGHSH and CDR2 LQKENI. V gave up 4 bases and J gave up 1 base, with 10 bases separating them. DNA of the CDR3: TGTGCCAGCTCACGCGTCGGGGGGAACACCGGGGAGCTGTTTTTT. As protein: CASSRVGGNTGELFF.

The chain is built from TRBV19 and TRBJ1-1; 9 positions match TRBD1. The CDR3 has 14 residues. The trim removed 9 bases at V and 1 base at J, leaving 6 bases unmatched. Germline V CDR1 and CDR2: LNHDA, SQIVND (reference sequence). CDR3 DNA sequence: TGTGCCAGCAACAGGGGGCTCGGGAACACTGAAGCTTTCTTT. This gives the protein CASNRGLGNTEAFF.

V is TRBV2 and J is TRBJ2-5; 9 bases are a match to TRBD1. Germline CDR1 SNHLY, CDR2 FYNNEI. CDR3 size: 16 residues. Trimming took 2 bases from V and 5 from J; bases not matched to a gene: 9. In nucleotides, the CDR3 is TGTGCCAGCAGTGAACACTTAGGACAGGGGTTGGAGACCCAGTACTTC. The encoded protein is CASSEHLGQGLETQYF.

Note on this clone: The junction differs from germline at one of its ends, possibly a read error. The V call is TRBV7-9, the J call TRBJ2-1; D is possibly TRBD1 (5 bases). CDR1 SEHNR and CDR2 FQNEAQ come from the germline V gene (reference sequence). The CDR3 runs to 12 residues. This CDR3 reads CASSRALYDRIF. The CDR3 DNA is TGTGCCAGCTCACGGGCCCTCTATGACAGAATCTTC.

This clone was observed a few times. The rearrangement links TRBV6-1 to TRBJ1-3; D uncertain. CDR3 length: 14 residues. Between the trimmed V and J ends, which lost 3 bases and 1 base, there was a span of 7 bases. Per the germline V gene, CDR1 is MNHNS and CDR2 is SASEGT. The DNA for the CDR3 is TGTGCCAGCAGTGATGGAGGGTCTGGAAACACCATATATTTT. Amino acid sequence: CASSDGGSGNTIYF.

The V gene is TRBV28, the J gene TRBJ2-5; 9 nucleotides align to TRBD2. V lost 3 bases and J lost 4; bases outside the gene matches: 3. The CDR3 has 14 amino acids. Per the germline V gene, CDR1 is MDHEN and CDR2 is SYDVKM. As DNA, the CDR3 is TGTGCCAGCAGTTTTCTAGCGGGGTCAGAGACCCAGTACTTC. This gives the protein CASSFLAGSETQYF. Full variable domain (outside the CDR3, taken from reference TRBV28 and TRBJ2-5): DVKVTQSSRYLVKRTGEKVFLECVQDMDHENMFWYRQDPGLGLRLIYFSYDVKMKEKGDIPEGYSVSREKKERFSLILESASTNQTSMYLCASSFLAGSETQYFGPGTRLLVL.

This chain links TRBV29-1 with TRBJ2-7; 9 bases align to TRBD2. The CDR3 is 13 amino acids. V lost 7 bases, J lost 6 bases, and 10 bases stayed unmatched. Germline V gene sequence: CDR1 SQVTM, CDR2 ANQGSEA. The CDR3 sequence: CSANLAGVSEQYF. The CDR3 bases are TGCAGCGCAAACTTAGCGGGGGTGAGCGAGCAGTACTTC.

The gene calls are TRBV9 and TRBJ2-1, with D perhaps matching TRBD2 (5 bases). The length of the CDR3 is 14 residues. The V end lost 1 base, the J end lost 9 bases, and 14 bases lay between the germline ends. CDR1 is SGDLS and CDR2 is YYNGEE in the germline V gene. CDR3 sequence: CASSVPDLGSEQFF. CDR3 in DNA: TGTGCCAGCAGCGTACCCGACCTTGGGAGTGAGCAGTTCTTC.

V usage is TRBV6-6 and J usage is TRBJ2-7; D call uncertain. The V end lost 2 bases, the J end lost 0 bases, and 8 bases lay between the germline ends. The CDR3 contains 14 residues. Germline CDR1 reads MNHNY; CDR2 reads SVGAGI (reference sequence). The CDR3 nucleotides read TGTGCCAGCAGTTACCCAGCCCTCTCCTACGAGCAGTACTTC. Its translation is CASSYPALSYEQYF.

The chain has TRBV18 and TRBJ1-2; a possible D gene is TRBD1 (6 bases). Germline CDR1 KGHSH, CDR2 LQKENI. V gave up 0 bases and J gave up 7 bases, with 18 bases separating them. The length of the CDR3 is 16 residues. The CDR3 DNA reads as TGTGCCAGCTCACCACCGAACGAGGGGGGAATGGGTGGCTACACCTTC. Translation: CASSPPNEGGMGGYTF.

The chain has TRBV27 and TRBJ1-6, with no clear D. Trimming removed 0 bases from V and 8 bases from J, with 8 bases in between. Germline lookup yields CDR1 MNHEY and CDR2 SMNVEV (reference sequence). The length of the CDR3 is 14 residues. CDR3 sequence (DNA): TGTGCCAGCAGTTTATCCCGGACTTATTCACCCCTCCACTTT. It encodes CASSLSRTYSPLHF.

The chain is built from TRBV19 and TRBJ2-3; TRBD1 matches at 8 bases. The trim removed 5 bases at V and 4 bases at J, leaving 8 bases unmatched. Germline-derived CDR1 and CDR2 are LNHDA and SQIVND (reference sequence). This CDR3 is 15 amino acids long. The CDR3 spells CASSGDRIQADTQYF. The CDR3 nucleotides read TGTGCCAGTAGTGGGGACAGGATCCAAGCAGATACGCAGTATTTT. Complete variable domain (other parts from reference TRBV19 and TRBJ2-3): DGGITQSPKYLFRKEGQNVTLSCEQNLNHDAMYWYRQDPGQGLRLIYYSQIVNDFQKGDIAEGYSVSREKKESFPLTVTSAQKNPTAFYLCASSGDRIQADTQYFGPGTRLTVL.

CDR3: CASSIQGIADTQYF. The CDR3 nucleotides are TGTGCCAGTAGTATTCAGGGGATAGCAGATACGCAGTATTTT. V gene TRBV19 combines with J gene TRBJ2-3; D perhaps matches TRBD1 (6 bases). Germline lookup yields CDR1 LNHDA and CDR2 SQIVND (reference sequence). The CDR3 has 14 residues. The germline V and J ends were trimmed by 3 bases and 4 bases, with 11 bases remaining between them. Variable domain in full (rest from reference TRBV19 and TRBJ2-3): DGGITQSPKYLFRKEGQNVTLSCEQNLNHDAMYWYRQDPGQGLRLIYYSQIVNDFQKGDIAEGYSVSREKKESFPLTVTSAQKNPTAFYLCASSIQGIADTQYFGPGTRLTVL.

The chain is built from TRBV12-2 and TRBJ1-2. TRBV12-2 is assigned pseudogene status. The length of the CDR3 is 15 residues. DNA for the CDR3: TGTGCAAGTCGCCAACCTCCACGAAAGACCTATGGCTACACCTTC. Residues: CASRQPPRKTYGYTF.

The rearrangement uses TRBV1 and TRBJ2-7; the D segment call TRBD1 is taken from the table without a DNA check. TRBV1 is recorded as a pseudogene. The CDR3 consists of 14 residues. The CDR3 sequence is CTSSGPCRGHEQYF. The CDR3 DNA is TGCACCAGCAGCGGGCCCTGCAGGGGCCACGAGCAGTACTTC.

This rearrangement joins TRBV4-3 to TRBJ1-2; tentatively, D is TRBD1 (5 bases). V lost 5 bases and J 4 bases, leaving 17 bases between the germline ends. The CDR3 totals 15 residues. Germline V gene lookup returns CDR1 LGHNA and CDR2 YSLEER. In DNA, the CDR3 is TGCGCCAGCAGCGGCCGGGACGGCTACCCCTATGGCTACACCTTC. The encoded protein is CASSGRDGYPYGYTF.

This clone was seen once. This chain uses TRBV5-1 with TRBJ2-5; D unresolved. The CDR3 runs 15 residues. The V gene's germline CDR1 is SGHRS and CDR2 YFSETQ. V was pared by 1 base and J by 7 bases, with 17 bases between. The CDR3 DNA is TGCGCCAGCAGCTTGACCGTGGACGACGGTAGGACCCAGTACTTC. As protein: CASSLTVDDGRTQYF.